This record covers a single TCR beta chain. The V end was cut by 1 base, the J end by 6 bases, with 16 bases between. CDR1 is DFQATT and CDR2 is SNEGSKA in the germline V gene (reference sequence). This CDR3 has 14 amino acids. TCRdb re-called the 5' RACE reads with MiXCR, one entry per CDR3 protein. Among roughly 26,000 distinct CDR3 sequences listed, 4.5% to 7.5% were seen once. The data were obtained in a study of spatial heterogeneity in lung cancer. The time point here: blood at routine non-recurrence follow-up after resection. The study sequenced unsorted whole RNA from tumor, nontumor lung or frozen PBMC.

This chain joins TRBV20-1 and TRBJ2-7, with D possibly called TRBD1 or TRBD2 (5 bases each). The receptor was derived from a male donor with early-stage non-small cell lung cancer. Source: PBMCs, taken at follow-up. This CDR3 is CSARAPGPSPEQYF. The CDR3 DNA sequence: TGCAGTGCTAGAGCACCGGGACCAAGCCCCGAGCAGTACTTC.